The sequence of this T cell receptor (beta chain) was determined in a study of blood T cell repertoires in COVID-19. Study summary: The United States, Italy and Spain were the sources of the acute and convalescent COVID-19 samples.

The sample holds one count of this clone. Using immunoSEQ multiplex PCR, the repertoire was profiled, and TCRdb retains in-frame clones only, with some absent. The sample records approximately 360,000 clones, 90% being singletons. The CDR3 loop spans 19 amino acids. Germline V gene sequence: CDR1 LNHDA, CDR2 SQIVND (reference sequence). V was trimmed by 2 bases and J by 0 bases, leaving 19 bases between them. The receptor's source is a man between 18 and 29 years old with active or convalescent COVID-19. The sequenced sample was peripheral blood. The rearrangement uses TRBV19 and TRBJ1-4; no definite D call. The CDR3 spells CASSIPRGGYPATNEKLFF. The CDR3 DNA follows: TGTGCCAGTAGTATACCCCGAGGAGGGTATCCTGCAACTAATGAAAAACTGTTTTTT.